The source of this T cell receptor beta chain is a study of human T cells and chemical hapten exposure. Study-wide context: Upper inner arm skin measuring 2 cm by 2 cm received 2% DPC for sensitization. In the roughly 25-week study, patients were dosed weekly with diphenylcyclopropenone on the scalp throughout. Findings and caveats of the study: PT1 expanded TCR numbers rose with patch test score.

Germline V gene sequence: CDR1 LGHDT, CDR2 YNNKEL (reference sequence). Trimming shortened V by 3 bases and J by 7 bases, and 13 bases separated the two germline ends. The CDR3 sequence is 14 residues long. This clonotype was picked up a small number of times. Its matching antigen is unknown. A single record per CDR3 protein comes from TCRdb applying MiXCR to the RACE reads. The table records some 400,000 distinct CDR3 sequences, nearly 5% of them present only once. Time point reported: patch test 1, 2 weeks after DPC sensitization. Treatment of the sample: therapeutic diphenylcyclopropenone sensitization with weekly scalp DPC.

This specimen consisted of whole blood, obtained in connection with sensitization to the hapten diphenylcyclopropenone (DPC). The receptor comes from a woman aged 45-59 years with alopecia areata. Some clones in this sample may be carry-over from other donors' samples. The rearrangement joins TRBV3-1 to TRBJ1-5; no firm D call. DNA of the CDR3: TGTGCCAGCAGCCACAGTTTAGAGAGACAGCCCCAGCATTTT. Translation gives CASSHSLERQPQHF.